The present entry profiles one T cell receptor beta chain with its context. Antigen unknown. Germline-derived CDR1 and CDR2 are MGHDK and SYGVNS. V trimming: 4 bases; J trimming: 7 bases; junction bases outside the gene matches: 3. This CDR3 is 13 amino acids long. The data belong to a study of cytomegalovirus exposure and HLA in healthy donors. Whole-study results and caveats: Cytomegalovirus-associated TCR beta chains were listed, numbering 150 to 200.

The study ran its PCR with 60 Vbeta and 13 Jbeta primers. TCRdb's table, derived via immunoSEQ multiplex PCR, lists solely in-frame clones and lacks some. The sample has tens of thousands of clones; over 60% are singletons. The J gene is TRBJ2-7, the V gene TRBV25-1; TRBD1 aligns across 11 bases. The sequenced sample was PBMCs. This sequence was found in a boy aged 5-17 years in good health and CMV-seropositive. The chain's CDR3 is CASSGDRGWEQYF. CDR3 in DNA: TGTGCCAGCAGTGGGGACAGGGGGTGGGAGCAGTACTTC.